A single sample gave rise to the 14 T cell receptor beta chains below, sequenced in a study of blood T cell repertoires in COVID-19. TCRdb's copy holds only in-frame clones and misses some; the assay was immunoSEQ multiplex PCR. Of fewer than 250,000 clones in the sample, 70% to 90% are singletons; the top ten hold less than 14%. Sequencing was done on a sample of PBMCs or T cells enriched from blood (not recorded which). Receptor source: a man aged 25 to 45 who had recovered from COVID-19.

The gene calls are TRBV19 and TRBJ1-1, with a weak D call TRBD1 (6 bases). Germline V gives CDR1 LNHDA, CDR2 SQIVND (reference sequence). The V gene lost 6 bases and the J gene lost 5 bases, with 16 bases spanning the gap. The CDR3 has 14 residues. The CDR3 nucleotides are TGTGCCAGTAGGGAAGGGGGAATTCGGACTGAAGCTTTCTTT. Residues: CASREGGIRTEAFF.

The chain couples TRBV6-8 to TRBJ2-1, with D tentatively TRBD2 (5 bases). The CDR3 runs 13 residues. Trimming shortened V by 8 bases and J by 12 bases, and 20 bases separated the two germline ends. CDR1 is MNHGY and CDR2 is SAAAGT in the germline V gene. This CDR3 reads CASLLQLRVSQFF. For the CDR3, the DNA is TGTGCCAGCCTCCTACAGTTGCGGGTCTCGCAGTTCTTC.

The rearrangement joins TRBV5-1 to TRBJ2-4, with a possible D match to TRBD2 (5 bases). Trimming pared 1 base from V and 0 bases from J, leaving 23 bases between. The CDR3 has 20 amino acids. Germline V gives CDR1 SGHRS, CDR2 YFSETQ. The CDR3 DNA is TGCGCCAGCAGCTTGTATCCCCAAGGCGGGCCAACGTTAGCCAAAAACATTCAGTACTTC. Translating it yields CASSLYPQGGPTLAKNIQYF.

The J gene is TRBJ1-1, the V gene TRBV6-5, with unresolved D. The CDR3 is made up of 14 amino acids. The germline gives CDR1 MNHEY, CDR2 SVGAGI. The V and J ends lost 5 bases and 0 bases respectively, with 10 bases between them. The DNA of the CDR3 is TGTGCCAGCAGTCAGGTCGGCCTGAACACTGAAGCTTTCTTT. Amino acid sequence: CASSQVGLNTEAFF.

The CDR3 DNA reads as TGTGCCAGCAGCACCGGGACAGGGTTAGGACTAGCAGCCAATGAGCAGTTCTTC. This encodes CASSTGTGLGLAANEQFF. The J gene is TRBJ2-1, the V gene TRBV7-2; D perhaps matches TRBD1 (9 bases). Germline-derived CDR1 and CDR2 are SGHTA and FQGNSA. V dropped 5 bases and J dropped 6 bases, with 26 bases sitting between them. This CDR3 has 18 amino acids.

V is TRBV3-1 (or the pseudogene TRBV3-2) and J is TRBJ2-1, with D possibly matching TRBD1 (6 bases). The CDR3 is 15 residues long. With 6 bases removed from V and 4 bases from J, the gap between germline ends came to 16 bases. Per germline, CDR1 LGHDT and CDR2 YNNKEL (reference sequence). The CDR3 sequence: CASSLQGGEYNEQFF. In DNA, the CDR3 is TGTGCCAGCAGTCTACAGGGTGGGGAATACAATGAGCAGTTCTTC.

CDR3 sequence reads: CASSVAGGTYEQYF. As DNA, the CDR3 is TGTGCCAGCTCTGTGGCGGGAGGGACGTACGAGCAGTACTTC. The V and J genes are TRBV7-9 and TRBJ2-7, with 9 bases that match TRBD2. The V gene end was trimmed by 8 bases and the J gene end by 4 bases; junction bases not matched to a gene: 9. The CDR3 length is 14 residues. CDR1 SEHNR and CDR2 FQNEAQ come from the germline V gene (reference sequence).

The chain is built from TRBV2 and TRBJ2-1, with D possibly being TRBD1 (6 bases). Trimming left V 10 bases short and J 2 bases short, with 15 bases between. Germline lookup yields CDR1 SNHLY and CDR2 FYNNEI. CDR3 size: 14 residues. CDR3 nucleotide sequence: TGTGCCATCCCCATACAGGGAACCTACAATGAGCAGTTCTTC. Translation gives CAIPIQGTYNEQFF.

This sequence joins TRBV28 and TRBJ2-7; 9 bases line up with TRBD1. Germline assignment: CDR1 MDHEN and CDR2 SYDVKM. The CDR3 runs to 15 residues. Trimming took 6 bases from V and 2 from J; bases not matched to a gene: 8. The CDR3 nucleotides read TGTGCCAGCAGCTCTGGACAGGGGATCCCCTACGAGCAGTACTTC. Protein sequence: CASSSGQGIPYEQYF.

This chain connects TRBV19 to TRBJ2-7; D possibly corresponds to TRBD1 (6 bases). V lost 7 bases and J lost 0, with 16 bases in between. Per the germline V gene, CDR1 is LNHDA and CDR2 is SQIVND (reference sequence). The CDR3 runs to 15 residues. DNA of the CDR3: TGTGCCAGTAAGGGGGTGGACCAAAGCTCCTACGAGCAGTACTTC. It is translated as CASKGVDQSSYEQYF.

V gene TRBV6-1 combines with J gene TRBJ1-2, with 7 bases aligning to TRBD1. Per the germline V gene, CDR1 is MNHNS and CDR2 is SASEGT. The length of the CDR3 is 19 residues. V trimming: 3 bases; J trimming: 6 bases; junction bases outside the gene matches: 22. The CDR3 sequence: CASSDPANRGRGHRDGYTF. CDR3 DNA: TGTGCCAGCAGTGACCCCGCCAACAGGGGCCGGGGGCATCGGGATGGCTACACCTTC.

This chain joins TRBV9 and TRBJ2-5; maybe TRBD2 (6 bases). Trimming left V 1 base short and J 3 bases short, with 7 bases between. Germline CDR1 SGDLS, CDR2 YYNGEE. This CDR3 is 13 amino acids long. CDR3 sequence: CASSVWGEETQYF. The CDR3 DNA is TGTGCCAGCAGCGTATGGGGGGAAGAGACCCAGTACTTC.

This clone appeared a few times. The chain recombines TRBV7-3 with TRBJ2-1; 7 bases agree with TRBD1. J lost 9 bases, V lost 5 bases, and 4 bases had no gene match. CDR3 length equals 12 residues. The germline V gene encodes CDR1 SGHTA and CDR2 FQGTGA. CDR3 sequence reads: CASSEQGFEQFF. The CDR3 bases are TGTGCCAGCAGCGAACAGGGGTTTGAGCAGTTCTTC.

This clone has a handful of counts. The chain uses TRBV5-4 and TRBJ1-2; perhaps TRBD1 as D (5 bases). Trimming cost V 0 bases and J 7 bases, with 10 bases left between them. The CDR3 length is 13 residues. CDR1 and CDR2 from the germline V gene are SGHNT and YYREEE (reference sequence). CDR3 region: CASSLVGASGYTF. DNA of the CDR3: TGTGCCAGCAGCTTGGTAGGGGCAAGTGGCTACACCTTC.